The following is a T cell receptor (beta chain) sequence with its context. This table comes from immunoSEQ multiplex PCR, and its TCRdb copy is limited to in-frame clones, with some not included. The table records some 140,000 clones, nearly 90% of them present only once. Germline lookup yields CDR1 DFQATT and CDR2 SNEGSKA (reference sequence). The V and J ends lost 6 bases and 10 bases, in that order; junction bases with no gene match: 5. The length of the CDR3 is 10 residues. The data are from a study of control samples from healthy donors and cancer patients. The sample taken for sequencing was PBMCs. This chain connects TRBV20-1 to TRBJ2-7; 8 positions match TRBD1. This sequence originates from a man in his fifties or sixties with head and neck cancer. This CDR3 reads CSAEGQGQYF. The CDR3 DNA is TGCAGTGCCGAAGGACAGGGACAGTACTTC.